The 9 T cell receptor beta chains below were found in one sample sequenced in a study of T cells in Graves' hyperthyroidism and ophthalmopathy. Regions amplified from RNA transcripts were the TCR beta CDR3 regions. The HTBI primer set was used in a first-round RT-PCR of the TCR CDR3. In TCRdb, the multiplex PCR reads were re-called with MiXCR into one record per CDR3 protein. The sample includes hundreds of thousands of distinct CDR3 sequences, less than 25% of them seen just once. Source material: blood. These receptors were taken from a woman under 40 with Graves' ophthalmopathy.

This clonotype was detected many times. The CDR3 DNA follows: TGTGCCAGTAGGGGGACAGGGGAGAACACCGGGGAGCTGTTTTTT. Residues: CASRGTGENTGELFF. V gene TRBV19 combines with J gene TRBJ2-2; 10 bases are a match to TRBD1. This CDR3 contains 15 residues. After removal of 6 bases from V and 1 base from J, the junction contained 2 bases not matched to a gene. Germline CDR1 LNHDA, CDR2 SQIVND (reference sequence).

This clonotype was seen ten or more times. The DNA for the CDR3 is TGTGCCTCTCAAGCTTTAGGGACAGGGGCCACACAAGAGACCCAGTACTTC. Translating it yields CASQALGTGATQETQYF. The chain is built from TRBV10-3 and TRBJ2-5; the match to TRBD1 covers 10 bases. Per the germline V gene, CDR1 is ENHRY and CDR2 is SYGVKD. This CDR3 has 17 residues. The ends lost 11 bases at V and 2 bases at J; junction bases unmatched: 17.

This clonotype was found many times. The CDR3, as DNA: TGCGCCAGCAGCCCCGGACAGGGGAAGGGGAACACTGAAGCTTTCTTT. Translation: CASSPGQGKGNTEAFF. The rearrangement joins TRBV5-1 to TRBJ1-1; 9 nucleotides align to TRBD1. Losses at the gene ends were 4 bases for V and 1 base for J; bases not matched to a gene: 8. Germline V lookup: CDR1 SGHRS, CDR2 YFSETQ. CDR3 size: 16 residues.

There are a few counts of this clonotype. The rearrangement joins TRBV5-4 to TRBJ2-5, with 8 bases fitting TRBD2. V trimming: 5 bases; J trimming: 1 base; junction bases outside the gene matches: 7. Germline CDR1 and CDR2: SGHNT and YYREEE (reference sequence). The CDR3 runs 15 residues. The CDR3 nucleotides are TGTGCCAGCAGAGGACCGAGCGGGAGCCAAGAGACCCAGTACTTC. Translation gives CASRGPSGSQETQYF.

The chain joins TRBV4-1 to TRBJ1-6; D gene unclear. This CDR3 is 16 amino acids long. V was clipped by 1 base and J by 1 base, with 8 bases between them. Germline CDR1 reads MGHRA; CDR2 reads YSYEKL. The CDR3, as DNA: TGCGCCAGCAGCCAAGTGGAGCAATCCTATAATTCACCCCTCCACTTT. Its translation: CASSQVEQSYNSPLHF.

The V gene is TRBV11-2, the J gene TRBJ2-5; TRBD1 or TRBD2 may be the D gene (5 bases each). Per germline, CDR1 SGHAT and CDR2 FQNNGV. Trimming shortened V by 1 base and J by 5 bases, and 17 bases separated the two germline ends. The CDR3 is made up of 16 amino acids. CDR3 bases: TGTGCCAGCAGCTTAGCAACCGGGACGCAACGGGAGACCCAGTACTTC. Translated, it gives CASSLATGTQRETQYF.

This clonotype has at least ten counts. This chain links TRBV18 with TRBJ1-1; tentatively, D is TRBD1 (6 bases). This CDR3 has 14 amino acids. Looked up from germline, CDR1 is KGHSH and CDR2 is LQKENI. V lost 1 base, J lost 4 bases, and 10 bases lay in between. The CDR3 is CASSPQGELTEAFF. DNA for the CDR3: TGTGCCAGCTCACCACAGGGGGAGCTCACTGAAGCTTTCTTT. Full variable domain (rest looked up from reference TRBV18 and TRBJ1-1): NAGVMQNPRHLVRRRGQEARLRCSPMKGHSHVYWYRQLPEEGLKFMVYLQKENIIDESGMPKERFSAEFPKEGPSILRIQQVVRGDSAAYFCASSPQGELTEAFFGQGTRLTVV.

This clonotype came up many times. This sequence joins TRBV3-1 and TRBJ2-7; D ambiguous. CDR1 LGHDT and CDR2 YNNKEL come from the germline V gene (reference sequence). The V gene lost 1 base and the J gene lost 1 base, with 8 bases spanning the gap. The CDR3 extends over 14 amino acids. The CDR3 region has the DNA TGTGCCAGCAGCCAAGTTTTCAAGTCCTACGAGCAGTACTTC. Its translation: CASSQVFKSYEQYF.

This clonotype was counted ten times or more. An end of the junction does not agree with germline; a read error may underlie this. The CDR3: CASSLASSSEELFF. CDR3 sequence (DNA): TGTGCTAGCAGCTTAGCCTCCTCCTCGGAGGAGCTGTTTTTT. The chain joins TRBV7-7 to TRBJ2-2, with D uncertain. The CDR3 has 14 amino acids. The V gene's germline CDR1 is SSHAT and CDR2 FNYEAQ (reference sequence).